The 26 T cell receptor beta chains listed next were all sequenced from one sample in a study of T-cell memory formation after mild COVID-19. TCRdb re-called the 5' RACE reads through MiXCR, storing one row per CDR3 protein. This sample yields roughly 110,000 distinct CDR3 sequences, of which 22% are seen a single time; roughly 40% belongs to the top ten. Sequenced sample: PBMCs or a T cell subset sorted from them (not recorded which). These receptors were taken from a man between 18 and 35 years old who had mild COVID-19 (a few samples of this study predate the infection). Cell type and time point are not known.

The chain links TRBV7-3 to TRBJ2-3; 9 bases line up with TRBD2. Trimming cost V 3 bases and J 6 bases; bases outside gene matches: 7. In germline, CDR1 is SGHTA, CDR2 FQGTGA. This CDR3 has 15 residues. The CDR3 protein is CASSLAGGPSDTQYF. For the CDR3, the DNA is TGTGCCAGCAGCTTGGCGGGGGGGCCCTCGGATACGCAGTATTTT.

The rearrangement joins TRBV20-1 to TRBJ1-5, with D unresolved. Trimming removed 4 bases from V and 0 bases from J, with 13 bases in between. This CDR3 contains 15 residues. Germline V CDR1 and CDR2: DFQATT, SNEGSKA (reference sequence). CDR3 DNA sequence: TGCAGTGCTACAGGCACAGAGTATAGCAATCAGCCCCAGCATTTT. Amino acids: CSATGTEYSNQPQHF.

V gene TRBV7-9 combines with J gene TRBJ2-2; D is possibly TRBD1 (6 bases). V was trimmed by 5 bases and J by 1 base, leaving 11 bases between them. The CDR3 length is 15 residues. CDR1 is SEHNR and CDR2 is FQNEAQ in the germline V gene (reference sequence). CDR3 residues: CASSAETGNTGELFF. The CDR3 nucleotides are TGTGCCAGCAGCGCGGAGACAGGGAACACCGGGGAGCTGTTTTTT.

The V and J genes are TRBV7-9 and TRBJ1-1; weak D call: TRBD1 (5 bases). CDR3 length: 16 residues. Looked up from germline, CDR1 is SEHNR and CDR2 is FQNEAQ (reference sequence). The germline V and J ends were trimmed by 1 base and 1 base, with 13 bases remaining between them. CDR3: CASSLDRFAANTEAFF. In DNA form, the CDR3 reads TGTGCCAGCAGCTTAGACAGGTTCGCGGCGAACACTGAAGCTTTCTTT.

This sequence joins TRBV27 and TRBJ2-7, with D possibly TRBD1 on 6 matching bases. The CDR3 is 13 amino acids. The germline V and J ends were trimmed by 2 bases and 3 bases, with 8 bases remaining between them. Germline lookup yields CDR1 MNHEY and CDR2 SMNVEV (reference sequence). The chain's CDR3 is CASSLTGHYEQYF. For the CDR3, the DNA is TGTGCCAGCAGTTTAACAGGGCACTACGAGCAGTACTTC.

J is TRBJ2-2 and V is TRBV25-1; D unresolved. Germline-derived CDR1 and CDR2 are MGHDK and SYGVNS. The V gene lost 0 bases and the J gene lost 2 bases, with 7 bases spanning the gap. The length of the CDR3 is 15 residues. CDR3 in amino acids: CASSEYSANTGELFF. CDR3 DNA sequence: TGTGCCAGCAGTGAATATTCCGCTAACACCGGGGAGCTGTTTTTT.

This chain links TRBV7-6 with TRBJ2-3; the D gene could be TRBD1 or TRBD2 (7 bases each). Germline CDR1 SGHVS, CDR2 FNYEAQ. V lost 4 bases, J lost 4 bases, and 15 bases lay in between. The CDR3 has 15 amino acids. DNA for the CDR3: TGTGCCAGCAGCTACCAGGGGGGGGTGCCAGATACGCAGTATTTT. Protein: CASSYQGGVPDTQYF.

The chain has TRBV9 and TRBJ2-1; TRBD1 or TRBD2 may be the D gene (5 bases each). The CDR3 is made up of 17 amino acids. Deletions cut 4 bases from V and 3 bases from J, with 20 bases between. Per germline, CDR1 SGDLS and CDR2 YYNGEE. In DNA, the CDR3 is TGTGCCAGCAGCTACAGCAGAGGGACCGGGAACTACAATGAGCAGTTCTTC. Translated: CASSYSRGTGNYNEQFF.

This clonotype was picked up a small number of times. The CDR3 protein is CASSSRPPTSGGSDTQYF. CDR3 in DNA: TGTGCCAGCAGCTCCCGACCGCCAACTAGCGGGGGGTCGGATACGCAGTATTTT. The genes are TRBV5-6 and TRBJ2-3; 12 bases line up with TRBD2. V dropped 3 bases and J dropped 6; count of bases not matched to a gene: 14. The CDR3 has 18 amino acids. Germline-derived CDR1 and CDR2 are SGHDT and YYEEEE.

The sample holds a few counts of this clonotype. The chain recombines TRBV7-2 with TRBJ2-7; no clear D gene. With 4 bases removed from V and 3 bases from J, the gap between germline ends came to 16 bases. This CDR3 is 15 amino acids long. Germline V gives CDR1 SGHTA, CDR2 FQGNSA. CDR3 region: CASSSEGARLYEQYF. DNA for the CDR3: TGTGCCAGCAGCTCAGAAGGTGCTCGACTCTACGAGCAGTACTTC.

This clonotype was seen a few times. The chain uses TRBV7-9 and TRBJ1-4, with 7 bases lining up with TRBD1. The junction had 13 bases not matched to a gene; V was cut back by 6 bases and J by 0 bases. Germline loops: CDR1 SEHNR, CDR2 FQNEAQ (reference sequence). The CDR3 is 18 amino acids. CDR3 in DNA: TGTGCCAGCAGTTCCAACAGGGGTGTCTTCGCAACTAATGAAAAACTGTTTTTT. It specifies CASSSNRGVFATNEKLFF. The whole variable domain, filled in from reference TRBV7-9 and TRBJ1-4, reads DTGVSQNPRHKITKRGQNVTFRCDPISEHNRLYWYRQTLGQGPEFLTYFQNEAQLEKSRLLSDRFSAERPKGSFSTLEIQRTEQGDSAMYLCASSSNRGVFATNEKLFFGSGTQLSVL.

The genes are TRBV6-6 and TRBJ1-1; no reliable D call. Germline V CDR1 and CDR2: MNHNY, SVGAGI (reference sequence). This CDR3 region has 13 residues. Trimming left V 7 bases short and J 0 bases short, with 9 bases between. The CDR3 region has the DNA TGTGCCAGCACCCCGGGAGTGAACACTGAAGCTTTCTTT. As protein: CASTPGVNTEAFF.

This clonotype has just a few counts. The CDR3 sequence: CAVSKASGARATDTQYF. Here the CDR3 DNA reads TGTGCCGTGAGCAAGGCTAGCGGGGCCCGGGCTACAGATACGCAGTATTTT. J is TRBJ2-3 and V is TRBV2; 9 bases line up with TRBD2. CDR3 length equals 17 residues. Germline-derived CDR1 and CDR2 are SNHLY and FYNNEI. Germline trimming cut 11 bases from V and 3 bases from J; bases unmatched to any gene: 18. Full variable domain (missing parts from reference TRBV2 and TRBJ2-3): EPEVTQTPSHQVTQMGQEVILRCVPISNHLYFYWYRQILGQKVEFLVSFYNNEISEKSEIFDDQFSVERPDGSNFTLKIRSTKLEDSAMYFCAVSKASGARATDTQYFGPGTRLTVL.

This clonotype has more than one count but fewer than ten. CDR3: CASSSGAGPAYEQYV. The CDR3 coding sequence is TGTGCCAGCAGCTCTGGAGCGGGGCCCGCCTACGAGCAGTACGTC. The chain employs TRBV9 and TRBJ2-7; 7 bases agree with TRBD2. V gave up 4 bases and J gave up 2 bases; unmatched junction bases: 9. CDR1 SGDLS and CDR2 YYNGEE come from the germline V gene. The CDR3 is 15 residues long.

The J gene is TRBJ1-2, the V gene TRBV29-1; D gene uncertain. Trimming removed 4 bases from V and 3 bases from J, with 6 bases in between. The germline V gene has CDR1 SQVTM and CDR2 ANQGSEA. The CDR3 contains 11 residues. This chain's CDR3 is CSVGADYGYTF. In nucleotides, the CDR3 is TGCAGCGTTGGGGCAGACTATGGCTACACCTTC.

The rearrangement joins TRBV6-5 to TRBJ2-3; TRBD2 matches at 10 bases. The CDR3 totals 17 residues. Germline-derived CDR1 and CDR2 are MNHEY and SVGAGI. V lost 6 bases, J lost 2 bases, and 11 bases stayed unmatched. CDR3: CASSQVVAGGPTDTQYF. The DNA of the CDR3 is TGTGCCAGCAGCCAGGTGGTAGCGGGGGGACCCACAGATACGCAGTATTTT.

The table lists this clonotype with a few counts. CDR3 coding DNA: TGCGCCAGCAGCGACAGGGCGGGCTTGACTTACAATTACGAGCAGTACGTC. Translation gives CASSDRAGLTYNYEQYV. The genes are TRBV10-2 and TRBJ2-7; 7 nucleotides match TRBD1. Trimming took 6 bases from V and 4 from J; bases not matched to a gene: 18. The CDR3 runs to 17 residues. Germline-derived CDR1 and CDR2 are WSHSY and SAAADI.

This clonotype was recorded a few times. The chain carries TRBV9 and TRBJ2-3; 9 bases are shared with TRBD2. The germline V gene has CDR1 SGDLS and CDR2 YYNGEE. V dropped 3 bases and J dropped 4; count of bases not matched to a gene: 6. The CDR3 sequence is 15 residues long. The CDR3 region is CASSGSGGNADTQYF. Written as DNA, the CDR3 is TGTGCCAGCAGCGGAAGCGGGGGGAATGCAGATACGCAGTATTTT.

Ten or more counts support this clonotype. The chain combines TRBV28 with TRBJ2-5, with TRBD2 as a possible D gene (7 bases). Trimming cost V 4 bases and J 8 bases, with 23 bases left between them. The CDR3 covers 16 residues. Germline V gene data show CDR1 as MDHEN and CDR2 as SYDVKM. This CDR3 is CASSSGEGGKKRTQYF. For the CDR3, the DNA is TGTGCCAGCAGTTCCGGGGAGGGGGGGAAGAAGAGAACCCAGTACTTC.

This sequence joins TRBV11-2 and TRBJ2-5; D tentatively fits TRBD1 or TRBD2 (6 bases each). The CDR3 is 15 amino acids. Germline V CDR1 and CDR2: SGHAT, FQNNGV. V was shortened by 5 bases and J by 4 bases, with 17 bases between the two germline ends. CDR3 coding DNA: TGTGCCAGCAGCCTGGGGGGCCGTGACGGAGAGACCCAGTACTTC. This gives the protein CASSLGGRDGETQYF.

This clonotype has more than one count but fewer than ten. This chain joins TRBV12-3 or TRBV12-4 and TRBJ1-1; 11 positions match TRBD1. With 2 bases clipped from V and 6 bases from J, the junction kept 5 bases outside the gene matches. This CDR3 spans 15 amino acids. CDR3 protein: CASSLSGQGVSEAFF. The DNA of the CDR3 is TGTGCCAGCAGTTTATCGGGACAGGGGGTATCTGAAGCTTTCTTT.

This clonotype was counted a few times. The chain has TRBV7-9 and TRBJ2-5; weak D call: TRBD1 (6 bases). Germline CDR1 and CDR2: SEHNR and FQNEAQ (reference sequence). The CDR3 loop spans 12 amino acids. V lost 8 bases to trimming and J lost 2 bases, with 9 bases between them. CDR3 amino acids: CASGDKQETQYF. As DNA, the CDR3 is TGTGCCAGCGGGGACAAACAAGAGACCCAGTACTTC.

The chain carries TRBV29-1 and TRBJ2-5, with D uncertain. This CDR3 has 12 amino acids. Germline CDR1 reads SQVTM; CDR2 reads ANQGSEA. Trimming took 5 bases from V and 4 from J, leaving 11 bases between them. For the CDR3, the DNA is TGCAGCGTTCGGCGGCCTCGAGAGACCCAGTACTTC. This codes for CSVRRPRETQYF.

The V and J genes are TRBV7-8 and TRBJ2-3; 9 bases agree with TRBD2. Germline V lookup: CDR1 SGHVS, CDR2 FQNEAQ. This CDR3 region has 16 residues. V lost 0 bases and J lost 2; bases outside the gene matches: 3. CDR3: CASSLASGGLTDTQYF. CDR3 sequence (DNA): TGTGCCAGCAGCTTAGCCAGCGGGGGGCTCACAGATACGCAGTATTTT.

This rearrangement joins TRBV7-2 to TRBJ1-3; D call uncertain. The germline V and J ends were trimmed by 4 bases and 9 bases, with 7 bases remaining between them. The germline gives CDR1 SGHTA, CDR2 FQGNSA. This CDR3 region has 11 residues. This CDR3 reads CASSSQSTIYF. CDR3 bases: TGTGCCAGCAGCTCCCAGTCCACCATATATTTT.

The genes are TRBV5-4 and TRBJ2-6; D could derive from TRBD1 or TRBD2 (5 bases each). The V gene lost 5 bases and the J gene lost 2 bases, with 8 bases spanning the gap. The germline gives CDR1 SGHNT, CDR2 YYREEE (reference sequence). The CDR3 contains 14 residues. This CDR3 is CASRGVAGANVLTF. The CDR3 DNA is TGTGCCAGCAGGGGGGTGGCTGGGGCCAACGTCCTGACTTTC. The whole variable domain, remainder taken from reference TRBV5-4 and TRBJ2-6, is ETGVTQSPTHLIKTRGQQVTLRCSSQSGHNTVSWYQQALGQGPQFIFQYYREEENGRGNFPPRFSGLQFPNYSSELNVNALELDDSALYLCASRGVAGANVLTFGAGSRLTVL.